Listed below are T cell receptor beta chains from one sample, sequenced in a study of CD8+ T cells in alopecia areata. Method: immunoSEQ multiplex PCR; TCRdb's copy keeps in-frame clones and lacks some. The table records approximately 180,000 clones, about 70% of them present only once. The source was CD8+ T cells sorted from blood, collected at week 0. The source is a human donor with alopecia areata. Each CDR3 is given without its conserved first and last residue. A D gene is named only where the DNA matches it firmly. Only part of the rows carry a size: once, few, many, or a class if the clone is expanded.

d_call clone_size v_call cdr3_aa
. . TRBV30 AWTTGRAEQF
. . TRBV7-9 ASSGGAGEAQY
TRBD1 . TRBV4-2 ASSNQGEEAF
. few TRBV5-6 ASSLANGGPPQETQY
. . TRBV29-1 SVAGGNTGELF
. . TRBV15 ATSHPGQHMNTEAF
. . TRBV6-5 ASPERPRLYEQY
TRBD1 . TRBV19 ASSPTGTGNQPQH
. . TRBV27 ASCLHRSDEQF
TRBD2 . TRBV7-2 ASSLGLAARGAQY
. . TRBV29-1 SVGAGNSNQPQH
TRBD1 once TRBV4-1 ASSQGQSYNEQF
. . TRBV7-8 ASSPGLAPSYEQY
. . TRBV6-5 ASTMAGVRGYT
. . TRBV15 AVRDLNTEAF
. . TRBV30 AWSVRGEQY
. . TRBV4-1 ASSQDEVKDGTYEQSKQY
. . TRBV7-2 ASSLIAGVSYNEQF
. . TRBV5-1 ASSLAEDEAF
TRBD1 few TRBV30 AWRLTGPGGYT
. . TRBV4-1 ASSQGTLYGYT
. . TRBV30 AWSKAGDEQY